Given below is one TCR beta chain in context. V lost 2 bases to trimming and J lost 3 bases, with 19 bases between them. CDR3 length: 17 amino acids. Looked up from germline, CDR1 is MNHNS and CDR2 is SASEGT. This record belongs to a study of blood T cell repertoires in COVID-19. Per the original data handling: Researchers report that nucleated cell counts were estimated from reference gene primer amplification. The repertoire was sequenced with immunoSEQ multiplex PCR; TCRdb's copy has only in-frame clones and lacks some. V and J calls and clone size are as listed in that table; D and trimming were resolved from the DNA. Of approximately 110,000 clones listed, around 85% were seen once; the top ten hold approximately 3.5%.

The TCR comes from a woman aged 80 or older with COVID-19, enrolled during active disease. Sequencing was carried out using peripheral blood. V gene TRBV6-1 combines with J gene TRBJ1-2; maybe TRBD1 (5 bases). CDR3 protein: CASSEIAGDEGDYGYTF. The CDR3 DNA reads as TGTGCCAGCAGTGAAATAGCGGGGGACGAAGGGGACTATGGCTACACCTTC.